This T cell receptor beta chain was obtained from a study of blood T cell repertoires in COVID-19. Study overall: Samples taken during acute and convalescent COVID-19 were collected in the United States, Italy and Spain. PBMCs, B-cell-depleted T cells, or T cells were the source of the cDNA or gDNA that made up the material.

J was trimmed by 4 bases and V by 5 bases; bases with no gene match: 9. CDR1 is LGHDT, CDR2 YNNKEL, per germline (reference sequence). The CDR3 is 15 residues long. In the authors' methods: Reference gene primers were amplified, and this amplification served to estimate nucleated cell counts. Libraries were prepared by immunoSEQ multiplex PCR; TCRdb keeps only in-frame clonotypes and omits some of them. V and J calls and clone size are given by that table; D and trimming were obtained from the DNA. Among around 47,000 clones, around 90% were seen once, and the ten largest hold over 8.5%. V usage is TRBV3-1 (or the pseudogene TRBV3-2) and J usage is TRBJ1-1; 8 bases line up with TRBD1. The TCR was taken from a man over 45 with active COVID-19. Sequenced material: peripheral blood. DNA for the CDR3: TGTGCCAGCAGCTTACCAGGACAGGGAGGCACTGAAGCTTTCTTT. Translated, it gives CASSLPGQGGTEAFF.